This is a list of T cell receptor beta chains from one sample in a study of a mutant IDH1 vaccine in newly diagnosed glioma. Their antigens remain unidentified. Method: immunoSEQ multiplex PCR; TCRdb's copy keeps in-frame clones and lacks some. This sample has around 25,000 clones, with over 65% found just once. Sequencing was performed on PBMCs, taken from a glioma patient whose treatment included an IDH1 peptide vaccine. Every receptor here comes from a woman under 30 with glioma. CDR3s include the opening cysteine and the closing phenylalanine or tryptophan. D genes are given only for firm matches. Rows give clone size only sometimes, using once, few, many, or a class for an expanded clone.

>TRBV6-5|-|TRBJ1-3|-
TGTGCCAGCACCTTAACGGGTGGAAACACCATATATTTT
CASTLTGGNTIYF
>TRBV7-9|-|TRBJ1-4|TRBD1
TGTGCCAGCAGCTTCCCCCAGGCAGGGGGCGAAAAACTGTTTTTT
CASSFPQAGGEKLFF
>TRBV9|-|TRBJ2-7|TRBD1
TGTGCCAGCAGCGTAGGGACAGGGTGGCAATACGAGCAGTACTTC
CASSVGTGWQYEQYF
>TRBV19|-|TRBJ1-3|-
TGTGCCAGTAGTATTGGAGTAGGCTCTGGAAACACCATATATTTT
CASSIGVGSGNTIYF
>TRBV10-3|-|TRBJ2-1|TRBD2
TGTGCCATCAGCTATAGCGGGAGTCCCTACAATGAGCAGTTCTTC
CAISYSGSPYNEQFF
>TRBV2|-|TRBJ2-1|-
TGTGCCAGCAGGGCGGACGACAATGAGCAGTTCTTC
CASRADDNEQFF
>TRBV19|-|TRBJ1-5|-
TGTGCCAGTATGGGGTTACCGGGGTCAGAAAAGGGCAATCAGCCCCAGCATTTT
CASMGLPGSEKGNQPQHF
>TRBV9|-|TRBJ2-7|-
TGTGCCAGCAGCTCCCGGTCGGACACCTACGAGCAGTACTTC
CASSSRSDTYEQYF
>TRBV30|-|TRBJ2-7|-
TGTGCCTGGAGAAGAATTCCACCCTACGGAGAGCAGTACTTC
CAWRRIPPYGEQYF
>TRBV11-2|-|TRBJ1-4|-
TGTGCCAGCACCAGAGGAGATGCAACTAATGAAAAACTGTTTTTT
CASTRGDATNEKLFF
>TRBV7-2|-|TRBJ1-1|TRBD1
TGTGCCAGCAGCCCCGGACAGGGGACTGAAGCTTTCTTT
CASSPGQGTEAFF
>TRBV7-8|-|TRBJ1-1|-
TGTGCCAGCAGCTCTGGGGGCATGAACACTGAAGCTTTCTTT
CASSSGGMNTEAFF
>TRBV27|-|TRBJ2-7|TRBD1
TGTGCCAGCAGTTTCGGACAGGGACGACCTCTCTCCGAGCAGTACTTC
CASSFGQGRPLSEQYF
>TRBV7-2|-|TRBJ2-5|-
TGTGCCAGCAGCTGGCGGGGGCGGGAGACCCAGTACTTC
CASSWRGRETQYF
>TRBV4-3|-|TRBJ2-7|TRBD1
TGCGCCAGCAGCCAAGGGACAGGGAAATACGAGCAGTACTTC
CASSQGTGKYEQYF
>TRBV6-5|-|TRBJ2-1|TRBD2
TGTGCCAGCAGTTACTCGACGGGGGGTGAGCAGTTCTTC
CASSYSTGGEQFF
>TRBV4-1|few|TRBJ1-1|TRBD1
TGCGCCAGCAGCCAAGGAGGGGGCCCGAACACTGAAGCTTTCTTT
CASSQGGGPNTEAFF
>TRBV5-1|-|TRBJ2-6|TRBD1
TGCGCCAGCAGCTTGCAAGGAAAGACAGGGGGAAGAACTGGGGCCAACGTCCTGACTTTC
CASSLQGKTGGRTGANVLTF
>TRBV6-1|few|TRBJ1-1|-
TGTGCCAGCAGAAATGACCCAAACACTGAAGCTTTCTTT
CASRNDPNTEAFF
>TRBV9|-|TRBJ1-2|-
TGTGCCAGCAGTGGGAACTATGGCTACACCTTC
CASSGNYGYTF
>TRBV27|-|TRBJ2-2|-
TGTGCCAGCAGCCCGAATGGGTGGACCGGGGAGCTGTTTTTT
CASSPNGWTGELFF
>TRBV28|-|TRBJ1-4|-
TGTGCCAGCAGCCCAACCCTATCTTCGGTGGTTCCCCTATTT
CASSPTLSSVVPLF
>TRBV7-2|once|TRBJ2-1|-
TGTGCCAGCAGCGGTAGGAGTGAGCAGTTCTTC
CASSGRSEQFF
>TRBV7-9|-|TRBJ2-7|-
TGTGCCAGCAGCTTTGGGGGTCCCTACGAGCAGTACTTC
CASSFGGPYEQYF
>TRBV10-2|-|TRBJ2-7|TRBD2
TGCGCCAGCAGGGGAGGGGAAAGCGGCGAGCAGTACTTC
CASRGGESGEQYF
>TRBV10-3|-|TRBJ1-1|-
TGTGCCATCTGTGGGGTGAACACTGAAGCTTTCTTT
CAICGVNTEAFF
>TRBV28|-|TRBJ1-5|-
TGTGCCAGCAGTTTAAGACCGCGTCAGCCCCAGCATTTT
CASSLRPRQPQHF
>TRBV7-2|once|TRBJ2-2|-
TGTGCCAGCAGCTTAACAGGGTACTTGGACACCGGGGAGCTGTTTTTT
CASSLTGYLDTGELFF
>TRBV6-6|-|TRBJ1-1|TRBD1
TGTGCCAGCAGTTACTCGGGGACAGGGGGGAACACTGAAGCTTTCTTT
CASSYSGTGGNTEAFF
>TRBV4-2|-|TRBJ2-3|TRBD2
TGTGCCAGCAGCCAAGAGCGGGCTAGCGGGGGGGCAGATACGCAGTATTTT
CASSQERASGGADTQYF
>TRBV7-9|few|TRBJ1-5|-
TGTGCCAGCAGCCTTTCGGGAATGAACAATCAGCCCCAGCATTTT
CASSLSGMNNQPQHF
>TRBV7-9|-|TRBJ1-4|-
TGTGCCAGCGGACAGAGTAATGAAAAACTGTTTTTT
CASGQSNEKLFF
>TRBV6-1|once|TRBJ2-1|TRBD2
TGTGCCAGCAGTGAATTTGGGAGAGCGGGAGTCCCTTACAATGAGCAGTTCTTC
CASSEFGRAGVPYNEQFF
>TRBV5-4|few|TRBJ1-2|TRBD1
TGTGCCAGCAGCTTCGGAGGGGGCGACTATGGCTACACCTTC
CASSFGGGDYGYTF
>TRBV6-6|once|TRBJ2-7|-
TGTGCCAGCAGTTTTCTAGCGAGAGGGGACGAGCAGTACTTC
CASSFLARGDEQYF
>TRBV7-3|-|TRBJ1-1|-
TGTGCCAGCAGCTTAATGGCGAACACTGAAGCTTTCTTT
CASSLMANTEAFF
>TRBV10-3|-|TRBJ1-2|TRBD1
TGTGCCATCAGCCCGGGACAGCCATCTTATGAGGGTTATGGCTACACCTTC
CAISPGQPSYEGYGYTF
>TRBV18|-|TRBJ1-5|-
TGTGCCAGCTCACCTCTCGAGGGGGTGGGGCCCCAGCATTTT
CASSPLEGVGPQHF
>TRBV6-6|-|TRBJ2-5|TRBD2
TGTGCCAGCAGTCGACTAGCGGGAACTTACCAAGAGACCCAGTACTTC
CASSRLAGTYQETQYF
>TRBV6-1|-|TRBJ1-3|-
TGTGCCAGCAGTGAATCTGGACGAGGGGGGAACACCATATATTTT
CASSESGRGGNTIYF
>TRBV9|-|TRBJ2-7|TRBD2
TGTGCCAGCAGCGTAGGGTTAGCGGGACTTCCCTACGAGCAGTACTTC
CASSVGLAGLPYEQYF
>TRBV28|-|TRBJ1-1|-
TGTGCCAGCACTAAAAGGGGGGAGGGTGGAGCTTTCTTT
CASTKRGEGGAFF
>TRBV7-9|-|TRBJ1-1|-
TGTGCCAGCAGGCTAGGTGGGGTCGGGGAGACGACTGAAGCTTTCTTT
CASRLGGVGETTEAFF
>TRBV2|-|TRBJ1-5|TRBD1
TGTGCCAGCAGTGGAAGGGACAGGAAGCAGCCCCAGCATTTT
CASSGRDRKQPQHF
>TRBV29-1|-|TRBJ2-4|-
TGCAGCGTTGAATCCAGCGGTAAAAACATTCAGTACTTC
CSVESSGKNIQYF
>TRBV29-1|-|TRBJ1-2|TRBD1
TGCAGCGTTGGCGGACAGGGACCCTATGGCTACACCTTC
CSVGGQGPYGYTF
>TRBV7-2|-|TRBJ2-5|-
TGTGCCAGCAGCCTTTCTTCGACAGTCCAAGAGACCCAGTACTTC
CASSLSSTVQETQYF
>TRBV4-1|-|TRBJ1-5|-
TGCGCCAGCAGCCAAGGAGCAGGGGGCAATCAGCCCCAGCATTTT
CASSQGAGGNQPQHF
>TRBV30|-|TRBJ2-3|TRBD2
TGTGCCTGGGAAGAGGTAGGGGGGGCTAGCGGGATTATCGCAGATACGCAGTATTTT
CAWEEVGGASGIIADTQYF